This T cell receptor beta chain derives from a study of T cell responses to AZD1222 COVID-19 vaccine. General study results and limits: Only six or seven AZD1222 recipients tested seropositive at baseline. Every sample of the repertoires postdated the peak T cell response.

The CDR3 length is 13 residues. The germline gives CDR1 MDHEN, CDR2 SYDVKM. Trimming pared 5 bases from V and 1 base from J, leaving 8 bases between. This clone has a handful of counts. Its antigen is still unknown. The data were produced by immunoSEQ multiplex PCR, yet TCRdb's version contains in-frame clones alone and is incomplete. The repertoire holds fewer than 150,000 clones, with roughly nine tenths as singletons. Analyses pooled second doses at about 4 or about 12 weeks. This chain joins TRBV28 and TRBJ1-1; D gene uncertain. The source of this sequence is an adult who received the AZD1222 COVID-19 vaccine. The starting material was peripheral blood, obtained 28 days after the second AZD1222 dose. CDR3 nucleotides: TGTGCCAGCAGTCCGCCCTCGAACACTGAAGCTTTCTTT. Translated, it gives CASSPPSNTEAFF.